This T cell receptor (beta chain) was sequenced during a study of blood T cell repertoires in COVID-19. Study information: The United States, Italy and Spain provided the acute and convalescent COVID-19 samples. PBMCs, B-cell-depleted T cells, or T cells provided the cDNA or gDNA that made up the material.

TCRdb's table, derived via immunoSEQ multiplex PCR, lists solely in-frame clones and lacks some. Counted here are roughly 110,000 clones, roughly 88% occurring once; the ten biggest clones make up 5.5% to 8%. This CDR3 region has 16 residues. The germline V gene encodes CDR1 SGHVS and CDR2 FQNEAQ. The ends were cut back, 2 bases at V and 7 bases at J, with 20 bases in the middle. The chain joins TRBV7-8 to TRBJ1-1; D not certain. This clonotype was sampled from a man in his forties or fifties with active or convalescent COVID-19. Sample: peripheral blood. CDR3 nucleotides: TGTGCCAGCAGCTTATGCGTGAGTCGGACTCTCTGTGAAGCTTTCTTT. Its translation: CASSLCVSRTLCEAFF.